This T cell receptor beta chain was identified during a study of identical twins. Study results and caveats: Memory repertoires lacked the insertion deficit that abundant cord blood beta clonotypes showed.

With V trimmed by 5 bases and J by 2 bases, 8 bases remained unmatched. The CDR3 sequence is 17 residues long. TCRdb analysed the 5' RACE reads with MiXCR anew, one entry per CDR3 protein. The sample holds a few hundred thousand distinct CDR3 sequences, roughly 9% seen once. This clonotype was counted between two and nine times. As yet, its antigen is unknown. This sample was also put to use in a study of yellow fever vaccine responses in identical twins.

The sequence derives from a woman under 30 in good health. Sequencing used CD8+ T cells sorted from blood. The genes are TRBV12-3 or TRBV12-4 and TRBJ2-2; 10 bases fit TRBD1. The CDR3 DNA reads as TGTGCCAGCAGTGGCGGACAGGGGGTTTTAAACACCGGGGAGCTGTTTTTT. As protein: CASSGGQGVLNTGELFF.